This T cell receptor (beta chain) was documented in a study of blood T cell repertoires in COVID-19. The CDR3 consists of 15 residues. J lost 8 bases, V lost 1 base, and 7 bases had no gene match. CDR1 and CDR2 from the germline V gene are SEHNR and FQNEAQ (reference sequence). Profiling relied on immunoSEQ multiplex PCR, and the TCRdb table lists in-frame clones only, not all of them. The sample contains around 700,000 clones, 90% of which appear only once. This clone was seen a few times. V and J are TRBV7-9 and TRBJ1-4; 7 nucleotides match TRBD1. The clonotype originates from a woman aged 18-29 years with acute or convalescent COVID-19. Sequences were obtained from peripheral blood. The DNA for the CDR3 is TGTGCCAGCAGCTTAGGACAGGGAGATGCCGAAAAACTGTTTTTT. It specifies CASSLGQGDAEKLFF.